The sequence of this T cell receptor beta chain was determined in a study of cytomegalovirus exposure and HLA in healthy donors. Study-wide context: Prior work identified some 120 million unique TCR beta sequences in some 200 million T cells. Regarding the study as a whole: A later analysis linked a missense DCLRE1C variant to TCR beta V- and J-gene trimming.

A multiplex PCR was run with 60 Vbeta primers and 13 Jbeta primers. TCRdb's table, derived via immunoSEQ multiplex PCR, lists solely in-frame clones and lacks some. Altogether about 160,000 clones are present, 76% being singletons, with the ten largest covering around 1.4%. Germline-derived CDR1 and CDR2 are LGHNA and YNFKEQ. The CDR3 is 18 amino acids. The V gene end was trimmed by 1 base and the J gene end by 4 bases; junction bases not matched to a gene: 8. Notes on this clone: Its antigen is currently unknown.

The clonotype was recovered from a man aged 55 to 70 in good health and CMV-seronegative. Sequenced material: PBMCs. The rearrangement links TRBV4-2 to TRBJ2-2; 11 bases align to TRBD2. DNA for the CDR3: TGTGCCAGCAGCCAAGGGGAATTAGCGGGGGGGCCCACCGGGGAGCTGTTTTTT. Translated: CASSQGELAGGPTGELFF.